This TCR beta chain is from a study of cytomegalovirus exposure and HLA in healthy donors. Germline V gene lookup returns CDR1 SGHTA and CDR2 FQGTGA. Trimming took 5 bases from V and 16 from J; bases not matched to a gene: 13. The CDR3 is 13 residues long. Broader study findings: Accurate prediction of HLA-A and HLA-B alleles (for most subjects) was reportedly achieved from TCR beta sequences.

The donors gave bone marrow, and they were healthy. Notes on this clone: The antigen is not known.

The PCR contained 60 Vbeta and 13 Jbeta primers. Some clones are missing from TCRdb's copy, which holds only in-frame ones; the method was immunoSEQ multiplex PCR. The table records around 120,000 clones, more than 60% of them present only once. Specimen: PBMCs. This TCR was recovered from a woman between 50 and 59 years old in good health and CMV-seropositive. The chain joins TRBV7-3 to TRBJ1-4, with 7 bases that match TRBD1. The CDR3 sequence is CASSAWLSWTGFF. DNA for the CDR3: TGTGCCAGCAGCGCTTGGCTGTCATGGACAGGGTTTTTT.